These T cell receptor beta chains were read from a single sample in a study of persistence of HIV-infected CD4 T cells. Data came from immunoSEQ multiplex PCR; TCRdb stores just in-frame clones and leaves some out. The data show about 33,000 clones, about 80% seen once. These TCRs are of unknown antigen specificity. Here the sequenced sample was CD4+ T cells sorted from PBMCs after roughly 19-hour stimulation, taken from a patient who received antiretroviral therapy. The origin of the receptors is an adult woman with HIV who was CMV-seropositive. Both conserved end residues are part of each CDR3. The order of the fields is clone size, J gene, V gene, D gene, CDR3 protein, CDR3 DNA. The D gene is left open where the match is weak. Size is omitted from some rows. Given values are once, few, many or a class for expanded clones.

clone size: few; J gene: TRBJ2-2; V gene: TRBV28; D gene: NA; CDR3 protein: CASSSPGRKNTGELFF; CDR3 DNA: TGTGCCAGCAGTTCTCCGGGACGGAAAAACACCGGGGAGCTGTTTTTT
clone size: NA; J gene: TRBJ1-2; V gene: TRBV29-1; D gene: TRBD1; CDR3 protein: CSVTGTDGYTF; CDR3 DNA: TGCAGCGTGACAGGGACTGATGGCTACACCTTC
clone size: NA; J gene: TRBJ1-2; V gene: TRBV19; D gene: TRBD1; CDR3 protein: CASSTQGAGYGYTF; CDR3 DNA: TGTGCCAGTAGTACACAGGGGGCCGGCTATGGCTACACCTTC
clone size: NA; J gene: TRBJ1-4; V gene: TRBV29-1; D gene: TRBD1; CDR3 protein: CSVHGTGGFNEKLFF; CDR3 DNA: TGCAGCGTGCACGGGACAGGGGGCTTTAATGAAAAACTGTTTTTT
clone size: NA; J gene: TRBJ1-2; V gene: TRBV2; D gene: NA; CDR3 protein: CASSDSRTNYGYTF; CDR3 DNA: TGTGCCAGCAGTGATAGTCGAACTAACTATGGCTACACCTTC
clone size: NA; J gene: TRBJ2-1; V gene: TRBV5-1; D gene: NA; CDR3 protein: CASRPGEAMGSYNEQFF; CDR3 DNA: TGCGCCAGCAGACCCGGGGAAGCGATGGGCTCCTACAATGAGCAGTTCTTC
clone size: once; J gene: TRBJ2-5; V gene: TRBV5-4; D gene: NA; CDR3 protein: CASSLARAGQETQYF; CDR3 DNA: TGTGCCAGCAGCTTGGCCAGGGCCGGCCAAGAGACCCAGTACTTC
clone size: once; J gene: TRBJ1-1; V gene: TRBV13; D gene: NA; CDR3 protein: CASSPRTLNTEAFF; CDR3 DNA: TGTGCCAGCAGCCCAAGAACACTGAACACTGAAGCTTTCTTT
clone size: NA; J gene: TRBJ1-2; V gene: TRBV5-6; D gene: NA; CDR3 protein: CASSFGASRNYGYTF; CDR3 DNA: TGTGCCAGCAGCTTTGGAGCGTCGCGTAACTATGGCTACACCTTC
clone size: NA; J gene: TRBJ1-2; V gene: TRBV5-4; D gene: NA; CDR3 protein: CASGREQGSYGYTF; CDR3 DNA: TGTGCCAGCGGAAGGGAACAGGGCAGCTATGGCTACACCTTC
clone size: NA; J gene: TRBJ2-7; V gene: TRBV5-8; D gene: NA; CDR3 protein: CASLYGQGAYEQYF; CDR3 DNA: TGTGCCAGCCTGTATGGCCAGGGCGCCTACGAGCAGTACTTC
clone size: NA; J gene: TRBJ1-2; V gene: TRBV11-3; D gene: NA; CDR3 protein: CASSLAAVLNYGYTF; CDR3 DNA: TGTGCCAGCAGCTTAGCAGCTGTTCTAAACTATGGCTACACCTTC
clone size: NA; J gene: TRBJ1-1; V gene: TRBV19; D gene: NA; CDR3 protein: CASSSPGLEAFF; CDR3 DNA: TGTGCCAGTAGTTCCCCCGGGCTTGAAGCTTTCTTT
clone size: NA; J gene: TRBJ2-4; V gene: TRBV6-1; D gene: TRBD1; CDR3 protein: CASGAGGTLAKNIQYF; CDR3 DNA: TGTGCCAGCGGTGCAGGGGGAACCCTAGCCAAAAACATTCAGTACTTC
clone size: NA; J gene: TRBJ1-1; V gene: TRBV6-5; D gene: NA; CDR3 protein: CASSYSGAKGNTEAFF; CDR3 DNA: TGTGCCAGCAGTTACTCTGGGGCCAAGGGGAACACTGAAGCTTTCTTT
clone size: NA; J gene: TRBJ2-5; V gene: TRBV5-4; D gene: NA; CDR3 protein: CASSRWASEETQYF; CDR3 DNA: TGTGCCAGCAGCCGGTGGGCCTCAGAAGAGACCCAGTACTTC
clone size: once; J gene: TRBJ2-5; V gene: TRBV19; D gene: TRBD1; CDR3 protein: CASSMGQGGFDGTQYF; CDR3 DNA: TGTGCCAGTAGTATGGGACAGGGGGGTTTTGATGGGACCCAGTACTTC
clone size: NA; J gene: TRBJ1-2; V gene: TRBV19; D gene: NA; CDR3 protein: CASKNSAVTNYGYTF; CDR3 DNA: TGTGCCAGTAAAAATTCGGCAGTCACTAACTATGGCTACACCTTC
clone size: NA; J gene: TRBJ2-1; V gene: TRBV24-1; D gene: TRBD1; CDR3 protein: CATSDSDRGDEQFF; CDR3 DNA: TGTGCCACCAGTGATTCTGACAGGGGGGATGAGCAGTTCTTC
clone size: NA; J gene: TRBJ2-1; V gene: TRBV5-4; D gene: NA; CDR3 protein: CASSRTSYNEQFF; CDR3 DNA: TGTGCCAGCTCCAGGACTTCCTACAATGAGCAGTTCTTC
clone size: NA; J gene: TRBJ2-3; V gene: TRBV27; D gene: NA; CDR3 protein: CASSLSRDSVTDTQYF; CDR3 DNA: TGTGCCAGCAGTTTATCTCGGGACTCAGTCACAGATACGCAGTATTTT
clone size: few; J gene: TRBJ1-6; V gene: TRBV5-1; D gene: NA; CDR3 protein: CASSLQGGSPLHF; CDR3 DNA: TGCGCCAGCAGCTTGCAGGGAGGGTCACCCCTCCACTTT
clone size: once; J gene: TRBJ2-6; V gene: TRBV19; D gene: NA; CDR3 protein: CASTENLQGPTGANVLTF; CDR3 DNA: TGTGCCAGTACCGAGAATCTACAGGGCCCCACTGGGGCCAACGTCCTGACTTTC
clone size: NA; J gene: TRBJ1-1; V gene: TRBV6-5; D gene: TRBD1; CDR3 protein: CASSWGQGRRNTEAFF; CDR3 DNA: TGTGCCAGCAGTTGGGGACAGGGGAGGCGGAACACTGAAGCTTTCTTT